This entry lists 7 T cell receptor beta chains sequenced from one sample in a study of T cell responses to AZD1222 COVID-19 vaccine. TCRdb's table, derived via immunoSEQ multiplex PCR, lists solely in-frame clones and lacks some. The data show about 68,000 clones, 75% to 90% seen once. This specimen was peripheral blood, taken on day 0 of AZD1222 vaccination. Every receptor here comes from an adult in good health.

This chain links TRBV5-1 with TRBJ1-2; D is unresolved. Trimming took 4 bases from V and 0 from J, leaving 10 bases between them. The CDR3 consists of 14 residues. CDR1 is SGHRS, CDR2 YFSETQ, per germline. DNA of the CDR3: TGCGCCAGCAGCCGCGGCGGTACTAACTATGGCTACACCTTC. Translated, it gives CASSRGGTNYGYTF. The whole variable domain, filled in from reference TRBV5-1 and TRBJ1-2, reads KAGVTQTPRYLIKTRGQQVTLSCSPISGHRSVSWYQQTPGQGLQFLFEYFSETQRNKGNFPGRFSGRQFSNSRSEMNVSTLELGDSALYLCASSRGGTNYGYTFGSGTRLTVV.

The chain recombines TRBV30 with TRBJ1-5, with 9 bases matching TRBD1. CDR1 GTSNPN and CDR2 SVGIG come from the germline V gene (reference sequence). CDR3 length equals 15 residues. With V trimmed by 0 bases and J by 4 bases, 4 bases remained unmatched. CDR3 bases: TGTGCCTGGAGTGTACAGGGGGCGGGTAATCAGCCCCAGCATTTT. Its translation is CAWSVQGAGNQPQHF.

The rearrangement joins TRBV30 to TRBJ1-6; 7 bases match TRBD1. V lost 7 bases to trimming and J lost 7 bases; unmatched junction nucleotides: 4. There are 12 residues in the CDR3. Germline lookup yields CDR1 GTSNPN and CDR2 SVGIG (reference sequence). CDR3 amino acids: CASGQPNSPLHF. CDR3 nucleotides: TGTGCCTCGGGACAGCCCAATTCACCCCTCCACTTT.

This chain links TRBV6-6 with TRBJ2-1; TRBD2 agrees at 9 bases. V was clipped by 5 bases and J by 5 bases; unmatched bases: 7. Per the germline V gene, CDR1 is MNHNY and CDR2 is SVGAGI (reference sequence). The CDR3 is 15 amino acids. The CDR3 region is CASSPLLAGDNEQFF. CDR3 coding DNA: TGTGCCAGCAGTCCGCTATTAGCGGGAGACAATGAGCAGTTCTTC.

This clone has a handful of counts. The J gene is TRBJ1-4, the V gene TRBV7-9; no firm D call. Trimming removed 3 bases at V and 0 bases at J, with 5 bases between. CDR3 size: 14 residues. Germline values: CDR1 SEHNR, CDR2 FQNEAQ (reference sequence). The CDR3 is CASSFDATNEKLFF. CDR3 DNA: TGTGCCAGCAGCTTCGATGCAACTAATGAAAAACTGTTTTTT.

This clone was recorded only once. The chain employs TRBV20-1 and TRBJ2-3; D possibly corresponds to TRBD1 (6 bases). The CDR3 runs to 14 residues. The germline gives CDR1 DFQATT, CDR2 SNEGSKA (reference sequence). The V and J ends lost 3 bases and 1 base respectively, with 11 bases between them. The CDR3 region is CSASEGDRTDTQYF. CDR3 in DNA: TGCAGTGCTAGTGAGGGGGACCGCACAGATACGCAGTATTTT.

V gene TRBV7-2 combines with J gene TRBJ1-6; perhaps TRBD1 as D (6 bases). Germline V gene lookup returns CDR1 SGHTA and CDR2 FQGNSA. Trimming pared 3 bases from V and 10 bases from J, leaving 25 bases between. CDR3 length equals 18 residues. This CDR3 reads CASSFPGLGHRVGSPLHF. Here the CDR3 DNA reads TGTGCCAGCAGCTTTCCTGGTTTGGGGCACAGGGTAGGGTCACCCCTCCACTTT.